Detailed here is one T cell receptor (beta chain). The antigen remains undetermined. The authors amplified TCR beta CDR3 regions, and they did so from RNA transcripts for repertoire sequencing. Amplification began with first-round RT-PCR using HTBI primers, then second-round multiplex PCR was performed. From the multiplex PCR reads, TCRdb called clonotypes with MiXCR, one entry per CDR3 protein. In the table there are fewer than 250,000 distinct CDR3 sequences, under 30% of which are singletons. Per the germline V gene, CDR1 is MNHEY and CDR2 is SVGAGI. The CDR3 is 15 amino acids. V was clipped by 1 base and J by 3 bases; unmatched bases: 6. This specimen comes from a study of Graves' ophthalmopathy and Graves' hyperthyroidism. Study-wide context: The authors collected peripheral blood at initial diagnosis, before any treatment. General study points: Prediction of ophthalmopathy progression reached roughly 68% sensitivity and about 72% specificity. Sensitivity reached approximately 88% and specificity roughly 76% for a 13-signature model separating ophthalmopathy from stable hyperthyroidism.

The chain combines TRBV6-5 with TRBJ2-7; 7 positions match TRBD2. The source of this sequence is a man aged 45 to 65 with Graves' ophthalmopathy. Sequencing was done on a sample of peripheral blood. CDR3 bases: TGTGCCAGCAGTTACTTTCCGGGAGGTGGCTACGAGCAGTACTTC. Its protein product is CASSYFPGGGYEQYF.